The 7 T cell receptor beta chains given below trace back to one sample, sequenced in a study of PD-1 blockade in classical Hodgkin lymphoma. As for time point: cycle 4 day 1 (C4D1), after five to seven weeks of nivolumab. Every patient was affected by relapse after autologous stem cell transplantation, while exposure to brentuximab vedotin was not uniform. The assay was immunoSEQ multiplex PCR, and TCRdb's table has in-frame clones only and misses some. The repertoire has 40,000 to 55,000 clones, 60% to 80% of them found once; the top ten carry around 20%. The sequenced sample was peripheral blood mononuclear cells (PBMCs), obtained before the fourth cycle of nivolumab. These receptor sequences come from a human donor with classical Hodgkin lymphoma.

The J gene is TRBJ2-5, the V gene TRBV4-2; D gene uncertain. CDR3 length equals 12 residues. CDR1 and CDR2 from the germline V gene are LGHNA and YNFKEQ. V lost 3 bases, J lost 5 bases, and 7 bases lay in between. In DNA form, the CDR3 reads TGTGCCAGCAGCCAGGGATGGGAGACCCAGTACTTC. Its translation is CASSQGWETQYF.

This chain links TRBV11-3 with TRBJ2-7, with D possibly TRBD2 on 6 matching bases. The CDR3 runs 15 residues. CDR1 and CDR2 from the germline V gene are SGHNT and YENEEA. V was shortened by 0 bases and J by 7 bases, with 16 bases between the two germline ends. CDR3 sequence (DNA): TGTGCCAGCAGCTTAGATCGGGGCCTGGGGAGGGAGCAGTACTTC. Its protein is CASSLDRGLGREQYF. Drawing the rest from reference TRBV11-3 and TRBJ2-7, the complete variable domain is EAGVVQSPRYKIIEKKQPVAFWCNPISGHNTLYWYLQNLGQGPELLIRYENEEAVDDSQLPKDRFSAERLKGVDSTLKIQPAELGDSAVYLCASSLDRGLGREQYFGPGTRLTVT.

This clone has just one count. The genes are TRBV27 and TRBJ2-7; D ambiguous. V was cut by 6 bases and J by 3 bases, with 12 bases left in between. The CDR3 covers 13 residues. Germline assignment: CDR1 MNHEY and CDR2 SMNVEV (reference sequence). For the CDR3, the DNA is TGTGCCAGCAGGCCCCAAGGTTTCTACGAGCAGTACTTC. This encodes CASRPQGFYEQYF.

Details on this clone: An end of the junction differs from the germline gene, which may be a read error. The chain joins TRBV10-3 to TRBJ1-1; unclear D gene. The CDR3 runs 14 residues. CDR1 and CDR2 from the germline V gene are ENHRY and SYGVKD. CDR3 DNA sequence: TGTGCCAGCAGTTATCTCCCCGAGAACACTGAAGCTTTCTTT. Encoded protein: CASSYLPENTEAFF.

The chain is built from TRBV19 and TRBJ2-1; D gene unclear. This CDR3 is 16 amino acids long. Trimming took off 3 bases at V and 0 bases at J, with 12 bases between the two ends. The germline gives CDR1 LNHDA, CDR2 SQIVND (reference sequence). CDR3 amino acids: CASSMQALDSYNEQFF. The DNA of the CDR3 is TGTGCCAGTAGTATGCAAGCGTTAGACTCCTACAATGAGCAGTTCTTC.

The V gene is TRBV12-5, the J gene TRBJ1-1; D possibly corresponds to TRBD1 (6 bases). Trimming left V 1 base short and J 4 bases short, with 7 bases between. Germline V gene data show CDR1 as LGHNT and CDR2 as FRNRAP. The CDR3 has 13 residues. As DNA, the CDR3 is TGTGCTAGTGGTTTGGAACAGGGCACTGAAGCTTTCTTT. It yields the protein CASGLEQGTEAFF.

The CDR3: CASRAEFATRETQYF. CDR3 in DNA: TGTGCCAGCAGGGCCGAATTCGCAACCAGGGAGACCCAGTACTTC. The chain joins TRBV2 to TRBJ2-5; D not resolved. CDR3 length equals 15 residues. Trimming took 6 bases from V and 5 from J, leaving 19 bases between them. Germline V gene data show CDR1 as SNHLY and CDR2 as FYNNEI.